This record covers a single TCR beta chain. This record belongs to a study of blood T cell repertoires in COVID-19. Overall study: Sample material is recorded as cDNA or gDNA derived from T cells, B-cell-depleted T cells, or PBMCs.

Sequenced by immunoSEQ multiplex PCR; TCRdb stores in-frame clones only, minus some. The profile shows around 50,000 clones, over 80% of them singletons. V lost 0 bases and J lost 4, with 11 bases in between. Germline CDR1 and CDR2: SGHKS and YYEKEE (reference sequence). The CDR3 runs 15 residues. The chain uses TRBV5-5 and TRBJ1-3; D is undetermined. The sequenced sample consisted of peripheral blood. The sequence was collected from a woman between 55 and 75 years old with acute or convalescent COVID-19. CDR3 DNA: TGTGCCAGCAGCTTGGAACAGAGAATAGGAAACACCATATATTTT. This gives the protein CASSLEQRIGNTIYF.